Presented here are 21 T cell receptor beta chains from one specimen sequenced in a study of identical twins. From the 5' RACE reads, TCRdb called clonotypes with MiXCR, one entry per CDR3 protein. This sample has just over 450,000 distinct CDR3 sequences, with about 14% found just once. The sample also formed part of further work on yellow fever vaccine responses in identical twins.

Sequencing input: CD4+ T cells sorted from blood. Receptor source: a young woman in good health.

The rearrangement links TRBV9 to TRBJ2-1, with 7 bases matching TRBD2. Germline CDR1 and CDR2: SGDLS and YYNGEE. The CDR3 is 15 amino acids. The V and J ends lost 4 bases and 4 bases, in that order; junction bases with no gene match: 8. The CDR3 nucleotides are TGTGCCAGCAGCCCCCAGCGGGACCCATACAATGAGCAGTTCTTC. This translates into CASSPQRDPYNEQFF. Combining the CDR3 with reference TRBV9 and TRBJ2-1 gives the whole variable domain DSGVTQTPKHLITATGQRVTLRCSPRSGDLSVYWYQQSLDQGLQFLIQYYNGEERAKGNILERFSAQQFPDLHSELNLSSLELGDSALYFCASSPQRDPYNEQFFGPGTRLTVL.

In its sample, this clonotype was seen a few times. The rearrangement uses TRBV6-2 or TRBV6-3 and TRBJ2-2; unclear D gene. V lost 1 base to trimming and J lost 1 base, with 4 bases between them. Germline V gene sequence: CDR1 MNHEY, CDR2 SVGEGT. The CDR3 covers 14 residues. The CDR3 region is CASSYYRNTGELFF. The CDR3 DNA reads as TGTGCCAGCAGTTACTACAGGAACACCGGGGAGCTGTTTTTT.

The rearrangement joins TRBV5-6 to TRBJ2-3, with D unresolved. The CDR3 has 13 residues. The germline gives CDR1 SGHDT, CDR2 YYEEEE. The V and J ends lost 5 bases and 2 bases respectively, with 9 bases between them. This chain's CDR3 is CASRPRTTDTQYF. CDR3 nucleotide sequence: TGTGCCAGCAGACCCCGGACCACAGATACGCAGTATTTT.

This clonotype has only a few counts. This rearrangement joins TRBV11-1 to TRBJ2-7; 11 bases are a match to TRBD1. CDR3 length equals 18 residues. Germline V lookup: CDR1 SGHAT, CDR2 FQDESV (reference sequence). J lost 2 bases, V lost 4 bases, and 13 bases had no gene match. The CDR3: CASSSGQGARVRPYEQYF. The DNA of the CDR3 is TGTGCCAGCAGCTCCGGACAGGGGGCAAGGGTTCGTCCCTACGAGCAGTACTTC.

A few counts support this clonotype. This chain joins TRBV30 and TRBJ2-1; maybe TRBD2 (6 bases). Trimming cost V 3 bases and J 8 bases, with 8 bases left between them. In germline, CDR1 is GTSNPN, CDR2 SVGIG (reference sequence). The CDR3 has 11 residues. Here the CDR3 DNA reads TGTGCCTGGAGGGAGGGATATGAGCAGTTCTTC. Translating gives CAWREGYEQFF.

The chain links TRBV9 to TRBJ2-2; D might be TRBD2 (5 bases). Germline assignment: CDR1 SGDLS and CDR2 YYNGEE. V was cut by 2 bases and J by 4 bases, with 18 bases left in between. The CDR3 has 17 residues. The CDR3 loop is CASSVFSGVRSTGELFF. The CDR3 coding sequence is TGTGCCAGCAGCGTCTTCTCCGGGGTTCGTAGCACCGGGGAGCTGTTTTTT.

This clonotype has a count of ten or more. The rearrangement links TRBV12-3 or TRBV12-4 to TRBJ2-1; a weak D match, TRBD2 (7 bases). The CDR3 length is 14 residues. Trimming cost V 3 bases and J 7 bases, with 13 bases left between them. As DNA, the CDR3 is TGTGCCAGCAGTTTTACGGGGGGCAAGAATGAGCAGTTCTTC. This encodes CASSFTGGKNEQFF.

In DNA, the CDR3 is TGTGCCAGCGGCGAACGCACAGATACGCAGTATTTT. Translated: CASGERTDTQYF. This chain uses TRBV7-9 with TRBJ2-3; no definite D call. The CDR3 extends over 12 amino acids. In germline, CDR1 is SEHNR, CDR2 FQNEAQ (reference sequence). The germline V and J ends were trimmed by 8 bases and 1 base, with 7 bases remaining between them.

This chain's CDR3 is CASSSPGTGYGQPQHF. The DNA of the CDR3 is TGTGCCAGCAGTTCCCCCGGGACAGGGTACGGTCAGCCCCAGCATTTT. The chain joins TRBV12-3 or TRBV12-4 to TRBJ1-5; 9 bases line up with TRBD1. The CDR3 length is 16 residues. Losses at the gene ends were 4 bases for V and 6 bases for J; bases not matched to a gene: 10.

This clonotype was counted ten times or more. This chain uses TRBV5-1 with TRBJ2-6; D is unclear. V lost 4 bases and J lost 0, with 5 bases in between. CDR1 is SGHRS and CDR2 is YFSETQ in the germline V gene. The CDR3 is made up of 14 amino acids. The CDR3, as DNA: TGCGCCAGCAGCGTGATCTCTGGGGCCAACGTCCTGACTTTC. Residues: CASSVISGANVLTF. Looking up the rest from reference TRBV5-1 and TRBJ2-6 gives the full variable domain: KAGVTQTPRYLIKTRGQQVTLSCSPISGHRSVSWYQQTPGQGLQFLFEYFSETQRNKGNFPGRFSGRQFSNSRSEMNVSTLELGDSALYLCASSVISGANVLTFGAGSRLTVL.

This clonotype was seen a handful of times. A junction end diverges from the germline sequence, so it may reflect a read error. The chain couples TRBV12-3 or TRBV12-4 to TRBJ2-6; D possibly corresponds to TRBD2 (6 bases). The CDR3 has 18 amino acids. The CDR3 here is CTSSLLGLDLSGANVLTF. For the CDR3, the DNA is TGTACCAGCAGTTTATTGGGACTGGACCTTTCTGGGGCCAACGTCCTGACTTTC.

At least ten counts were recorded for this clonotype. CDR3 residues: CASSQSPRASGGTDTQYF. In DNA, the CDR3 is TGCGCCAGCAGCCAATCCCCCCGGGCTAGCGGGGGCACAGATACGCAGTATTTT. The V and J genes are TRBV5-1 and TRBJ2-3, with 9 bases lining up with TRBD2. This CDR3 contains 18 residues. V was clipped by 4 bases and J by 1 base; unmatched bases: 13. Per the germline V gene, CDR1 is SGHRS and CDR2 is YFSETQ.

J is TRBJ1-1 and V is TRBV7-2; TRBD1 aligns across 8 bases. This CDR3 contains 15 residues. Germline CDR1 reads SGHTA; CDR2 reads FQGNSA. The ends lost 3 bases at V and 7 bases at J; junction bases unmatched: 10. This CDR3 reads CASSFFRRGQGEAFF. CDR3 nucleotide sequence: TGTGCCAGCAGCTTTTTCCGCAGGGGGCAAGGTGAAGCTTTCTTT.

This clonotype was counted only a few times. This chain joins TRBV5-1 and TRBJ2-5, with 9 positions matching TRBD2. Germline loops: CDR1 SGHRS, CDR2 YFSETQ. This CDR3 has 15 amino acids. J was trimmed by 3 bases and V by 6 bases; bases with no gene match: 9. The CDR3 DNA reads TGCGCCAGCACCCCGACTAGCGGAGAGAAAGAGACCCAGTACTTC. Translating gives CASTPTSGEKETQYF. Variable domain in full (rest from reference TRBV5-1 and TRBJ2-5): KAGVTQTPRYLIKTRGQQVTLSCSPISGHRSVSWYQQTPGQGLQFLFEYFSETQRNKGNFPGRFSGRQFSNSRSEMNVSTLELGDSALYLCASTPTSGEKETQYFGPGTRLLVL.

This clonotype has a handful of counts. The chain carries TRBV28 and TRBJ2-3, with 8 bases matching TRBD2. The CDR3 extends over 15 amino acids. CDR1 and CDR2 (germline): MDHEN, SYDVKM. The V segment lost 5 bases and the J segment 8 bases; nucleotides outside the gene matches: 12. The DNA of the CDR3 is TGTGCCAGCAGTCCCTTCTCGGGAGGGCCGGGTACGCAGTATTTT. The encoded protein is CASSPFSGGPGTQYF.

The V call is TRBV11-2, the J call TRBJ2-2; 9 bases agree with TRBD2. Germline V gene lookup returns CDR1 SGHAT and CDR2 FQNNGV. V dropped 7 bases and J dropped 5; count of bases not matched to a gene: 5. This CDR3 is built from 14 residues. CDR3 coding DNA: TGTGCCAGCAAGCGGGGGGCGGGGACCGGGGAGCTGTTTTTT. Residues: CASKRGAGTGELFF.

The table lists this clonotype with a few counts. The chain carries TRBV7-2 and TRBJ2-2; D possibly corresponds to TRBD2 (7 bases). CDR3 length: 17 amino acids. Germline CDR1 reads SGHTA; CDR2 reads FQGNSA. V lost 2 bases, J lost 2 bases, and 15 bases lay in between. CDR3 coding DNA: TGTGCCAGCAGCTTAAAGGGAGGGGGAGTTAACACCGGGGAGCTGTTTTTT. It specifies CASSLKGGGVNTGELFF. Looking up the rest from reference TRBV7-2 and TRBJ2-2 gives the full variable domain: GAGVSQSPSNKVTEKGKDVELRCDPISGHTALYWYRQSLGQGLEFLIYFQGNSAPDKSGLPSDRFSAERTGGSVSTLTIQRTQQEDSAVYLCASSLKGGGVNTGELFFGEGSRLTVL.

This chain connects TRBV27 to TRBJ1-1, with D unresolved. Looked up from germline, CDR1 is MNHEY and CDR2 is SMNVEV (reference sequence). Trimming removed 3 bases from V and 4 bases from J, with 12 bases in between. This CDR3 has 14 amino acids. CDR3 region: CASSFVGRTTEAFF. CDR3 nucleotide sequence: TGTGCCAGCAGTTTCGTGGGGAGGACCACTGAAGCTTTCTTT.

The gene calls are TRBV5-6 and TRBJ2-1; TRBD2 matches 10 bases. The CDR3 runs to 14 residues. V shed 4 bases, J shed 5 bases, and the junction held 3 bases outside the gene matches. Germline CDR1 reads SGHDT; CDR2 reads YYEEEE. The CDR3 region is CASSLSGRHNEQFF. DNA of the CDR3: TGTGCCAGCAGCCTTAGCGGGAGGCACAATGAGCAGTTCTTC.

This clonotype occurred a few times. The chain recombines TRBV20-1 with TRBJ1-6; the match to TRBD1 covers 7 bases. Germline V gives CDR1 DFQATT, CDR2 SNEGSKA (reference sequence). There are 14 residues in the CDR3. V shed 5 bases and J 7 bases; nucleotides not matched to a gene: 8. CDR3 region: CSAQTGILNSPLHF. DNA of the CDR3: TGCAGTGCTCAGACAGGGATCTTAAATTCACCCCTCCACTTT.

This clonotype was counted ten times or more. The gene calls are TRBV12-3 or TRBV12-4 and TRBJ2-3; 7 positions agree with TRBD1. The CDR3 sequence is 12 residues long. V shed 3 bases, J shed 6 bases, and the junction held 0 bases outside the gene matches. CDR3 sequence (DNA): TGTGCCAGCAGTTTGACAGGGGATACGCAGTATTTT. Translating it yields CASSLTGDTQYF.